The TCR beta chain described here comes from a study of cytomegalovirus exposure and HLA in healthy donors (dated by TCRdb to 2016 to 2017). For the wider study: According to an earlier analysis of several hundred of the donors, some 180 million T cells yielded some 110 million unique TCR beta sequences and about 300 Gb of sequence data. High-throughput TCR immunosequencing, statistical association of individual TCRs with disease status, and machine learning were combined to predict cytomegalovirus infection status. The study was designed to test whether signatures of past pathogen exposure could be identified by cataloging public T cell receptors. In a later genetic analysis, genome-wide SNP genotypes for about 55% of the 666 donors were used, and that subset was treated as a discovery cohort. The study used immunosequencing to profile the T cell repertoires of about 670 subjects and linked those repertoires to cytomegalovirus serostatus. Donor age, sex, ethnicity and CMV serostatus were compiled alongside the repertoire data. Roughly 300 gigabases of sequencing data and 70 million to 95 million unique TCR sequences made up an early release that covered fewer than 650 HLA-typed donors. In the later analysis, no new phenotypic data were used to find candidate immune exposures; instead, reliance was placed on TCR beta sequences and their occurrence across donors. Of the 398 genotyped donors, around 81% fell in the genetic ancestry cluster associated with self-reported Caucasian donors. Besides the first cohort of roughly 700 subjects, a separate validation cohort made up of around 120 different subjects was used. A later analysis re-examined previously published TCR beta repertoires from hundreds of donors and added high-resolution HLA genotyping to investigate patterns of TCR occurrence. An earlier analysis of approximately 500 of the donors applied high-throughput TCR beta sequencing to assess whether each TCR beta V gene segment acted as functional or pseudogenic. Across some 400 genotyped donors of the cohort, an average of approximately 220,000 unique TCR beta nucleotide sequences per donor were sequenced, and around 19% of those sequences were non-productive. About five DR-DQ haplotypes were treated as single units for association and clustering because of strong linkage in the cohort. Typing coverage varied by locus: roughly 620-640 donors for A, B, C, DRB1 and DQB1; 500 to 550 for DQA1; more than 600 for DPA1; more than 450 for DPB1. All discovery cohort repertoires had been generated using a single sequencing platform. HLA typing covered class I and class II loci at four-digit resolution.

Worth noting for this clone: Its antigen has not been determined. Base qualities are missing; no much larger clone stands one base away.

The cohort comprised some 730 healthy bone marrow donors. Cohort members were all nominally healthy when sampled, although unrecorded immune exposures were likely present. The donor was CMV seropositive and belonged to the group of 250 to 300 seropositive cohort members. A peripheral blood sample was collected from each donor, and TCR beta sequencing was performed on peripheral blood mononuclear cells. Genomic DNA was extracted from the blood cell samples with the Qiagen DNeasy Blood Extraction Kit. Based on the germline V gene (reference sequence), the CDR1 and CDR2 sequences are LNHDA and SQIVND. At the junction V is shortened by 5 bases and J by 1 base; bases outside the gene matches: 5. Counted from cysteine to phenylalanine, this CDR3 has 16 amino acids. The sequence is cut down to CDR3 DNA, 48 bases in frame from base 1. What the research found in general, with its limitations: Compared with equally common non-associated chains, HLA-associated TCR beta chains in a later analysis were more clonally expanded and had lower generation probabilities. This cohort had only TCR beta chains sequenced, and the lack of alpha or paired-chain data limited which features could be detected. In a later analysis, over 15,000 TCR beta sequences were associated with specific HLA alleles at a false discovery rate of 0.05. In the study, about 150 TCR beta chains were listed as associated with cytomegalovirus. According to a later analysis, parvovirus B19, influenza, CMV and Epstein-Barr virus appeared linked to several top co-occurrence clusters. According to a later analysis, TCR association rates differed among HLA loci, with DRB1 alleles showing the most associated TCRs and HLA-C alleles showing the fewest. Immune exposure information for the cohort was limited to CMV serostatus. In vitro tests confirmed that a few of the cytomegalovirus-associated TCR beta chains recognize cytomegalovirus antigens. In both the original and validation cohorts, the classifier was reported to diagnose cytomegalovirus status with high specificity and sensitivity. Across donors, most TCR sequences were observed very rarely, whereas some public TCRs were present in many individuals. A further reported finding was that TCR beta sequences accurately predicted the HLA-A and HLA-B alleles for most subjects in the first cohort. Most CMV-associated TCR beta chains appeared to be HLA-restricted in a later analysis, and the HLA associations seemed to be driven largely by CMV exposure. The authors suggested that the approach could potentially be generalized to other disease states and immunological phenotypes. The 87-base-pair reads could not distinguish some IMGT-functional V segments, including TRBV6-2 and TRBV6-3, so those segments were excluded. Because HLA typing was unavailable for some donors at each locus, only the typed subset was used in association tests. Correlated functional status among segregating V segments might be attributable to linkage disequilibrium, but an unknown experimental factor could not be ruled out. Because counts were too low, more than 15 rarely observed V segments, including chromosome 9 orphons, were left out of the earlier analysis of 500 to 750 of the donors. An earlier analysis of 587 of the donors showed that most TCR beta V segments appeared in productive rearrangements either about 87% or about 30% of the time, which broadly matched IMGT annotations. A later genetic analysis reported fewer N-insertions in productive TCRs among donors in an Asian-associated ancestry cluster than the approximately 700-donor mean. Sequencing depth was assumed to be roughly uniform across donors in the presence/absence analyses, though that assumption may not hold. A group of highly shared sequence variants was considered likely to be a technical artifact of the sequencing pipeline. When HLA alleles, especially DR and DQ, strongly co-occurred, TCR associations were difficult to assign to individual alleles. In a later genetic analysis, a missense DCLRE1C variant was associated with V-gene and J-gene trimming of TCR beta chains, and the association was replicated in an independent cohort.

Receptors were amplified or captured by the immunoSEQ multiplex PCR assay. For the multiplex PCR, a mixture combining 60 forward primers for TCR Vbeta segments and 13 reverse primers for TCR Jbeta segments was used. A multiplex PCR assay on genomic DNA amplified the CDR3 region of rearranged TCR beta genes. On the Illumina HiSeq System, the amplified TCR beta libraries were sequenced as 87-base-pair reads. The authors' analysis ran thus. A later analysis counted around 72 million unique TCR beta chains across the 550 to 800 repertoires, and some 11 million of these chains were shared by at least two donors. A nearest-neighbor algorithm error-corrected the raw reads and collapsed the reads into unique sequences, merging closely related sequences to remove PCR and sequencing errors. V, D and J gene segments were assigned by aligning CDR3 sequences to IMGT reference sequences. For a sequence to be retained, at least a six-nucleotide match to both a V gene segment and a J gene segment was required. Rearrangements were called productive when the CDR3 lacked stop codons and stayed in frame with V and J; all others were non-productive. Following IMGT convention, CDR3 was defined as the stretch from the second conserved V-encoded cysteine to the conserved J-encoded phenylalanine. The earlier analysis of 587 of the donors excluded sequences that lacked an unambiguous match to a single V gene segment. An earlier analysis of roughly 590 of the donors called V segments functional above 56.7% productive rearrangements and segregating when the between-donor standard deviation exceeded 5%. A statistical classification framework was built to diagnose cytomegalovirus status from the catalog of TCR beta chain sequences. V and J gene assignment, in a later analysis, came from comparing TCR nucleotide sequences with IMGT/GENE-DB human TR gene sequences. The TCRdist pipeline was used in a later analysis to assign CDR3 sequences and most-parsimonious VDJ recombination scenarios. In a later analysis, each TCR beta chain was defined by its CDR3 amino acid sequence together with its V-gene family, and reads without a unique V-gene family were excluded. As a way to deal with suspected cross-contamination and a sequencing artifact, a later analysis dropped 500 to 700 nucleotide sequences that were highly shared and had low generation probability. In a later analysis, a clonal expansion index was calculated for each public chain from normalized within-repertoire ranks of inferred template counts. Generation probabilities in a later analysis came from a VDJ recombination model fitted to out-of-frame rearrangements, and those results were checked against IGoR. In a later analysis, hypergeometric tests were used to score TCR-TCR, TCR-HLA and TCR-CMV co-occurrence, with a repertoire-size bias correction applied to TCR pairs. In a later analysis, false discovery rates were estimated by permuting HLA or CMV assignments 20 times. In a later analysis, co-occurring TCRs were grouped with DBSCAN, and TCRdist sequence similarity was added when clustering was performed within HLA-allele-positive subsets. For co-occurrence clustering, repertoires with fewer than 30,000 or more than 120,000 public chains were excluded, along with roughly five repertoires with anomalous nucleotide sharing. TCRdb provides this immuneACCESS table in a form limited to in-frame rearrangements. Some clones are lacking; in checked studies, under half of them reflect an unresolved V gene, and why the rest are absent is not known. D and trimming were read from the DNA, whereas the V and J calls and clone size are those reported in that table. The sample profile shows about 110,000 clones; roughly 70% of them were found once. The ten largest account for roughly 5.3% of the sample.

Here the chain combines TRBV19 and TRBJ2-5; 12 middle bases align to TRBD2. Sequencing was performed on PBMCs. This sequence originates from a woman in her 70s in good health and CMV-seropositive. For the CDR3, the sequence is CASSLGLAGLQETQYF. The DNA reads TGTGCCAGTAGTTTAGGACTAGCGGGGCTCCAAGAGACCCAGTACTTC.